This T cell receptor (beta chain) is from a study of blood T cell repertoires in COVID-19. The assay was immunoSEQ multiplex PCR, and TCRdb's table has in-frame clones only and misses some. The top ten hold approximately 10% of the sample, which has over 100,000 clones, 65% to 90% seen once. Germline V CDR1 and CDR2: SGHTA, FQGNSA. CDR3 length: 16 amino acids. The J segment lost 6 bases and the V segment lost 3 bases, leaving 11 bases of the junction unmatched. The table lists this clone with a count of one. V and J are TRBV7-2 and TRBJ2-4, with 7 nucleotides matching TRBD2. The receptor's source is a man older than 75 with acute or convalescent COVID-19. Material for sequencing was peripheral blood. Written as DNA, the CDR3 is TGTGCCAGCAGCTTTCCCCCGGGGACTAATTCAAACATTCAGTACTTC. It is translated as CASSFPPGTNSNIQYF.